This record concerns one T cell receptor beta chain sequence. Its specificity is not known. This record belongs to a study of T-cell memory formation after mild COVID-19. Overall study findings and caveats: Pre-infection memory held some responding clones, suggesting pre-existing cross-reactive T cells responded. A second wave expanding day 15 to 37 was CD4+-biased; contracting clones were balanced. Second-wave clones peaking on day 37 lacked confirmed SARS-CoV-2 specificity.

Germline assignment: CDR1 MNHEY and CDR2 SMNVEV (reference sequence). Trimming pared 6 bases from V and 4 bases from J, leaving 18 bases between. The CDR3 spans 15 residues. One entry per CDR3 protein, called by TCRdb with MiXCR from the 5' RACE reads. The repertoire holds more than 80,000 distinct CDR3 sequences, with around an eighth as singletons. Sequencing was done on a sample of PBMCs or a T cell subset sorted from them (not recorded which). V gene TRBV27 combines with J gene TRBJ1-2, with D perhaps TRBD1 (5 bases). The clonotype originates from an adult woman who had mild COVID-19 (a few samples of this study predate the infection). Cell type and time point are not known. The CDR3 bases are TGTGCCAGCAGACCCAGGGTCGTGGATAGCTATGGCTACACCTTC. This translates into CASRPRVVDSYGYTF.